What follows are 29 T cell receptor beta chains derived from one specimen sequenced in a study of blood T cell repertoires in COVID-19. The table came from immunoSEQ multiplex PCR; TCRdb's copy has only in-frame clones and leaves some out. The profile shows about 220,000 clones, 82% of them singletons. The sequencing sample was made of PBMCs or T cells enriched from blood (not recorded which). Receptor source: a woman aged 55-69 years who had recovered from COVID-19.

V and J are TRBV4-2 and TRBJ1-4, with 7 bases that match TRBD1. CDR3 length equals 16 residues. Germline CDR1 and CDR2: LGHNA and YNFKEQ. With V trimmed by 0 bases and J by 6 bases, 7 bases remained unmatched. The CDR3 sequence: CASSQDRRGHDEKLFF. CDR3 sequence (DNA): TGTGCCAGCAGCCAAGATAGGAGGGGGCACGATGAAAAACTGTTTTTT.

The chain uses TRBV3-1 (or the pseudogene TRBV3-2) and TRBJ1-2; TRBD1 might be the D (5 bases). The germline CDR1 and CDR2 sequences are LGHDT and YNNKEL (reference sequence). The CDR3 is 16 amino acids. V lost 4 bases and J lost 4, with 19 bases in between. The CDR3 spells CASSPSGGGPLYGYTF. The CDR3 DNA reads as TGTGCCAGCAGCCCCTCGGGGGGGGGACCGCTCTATGGCTACACCTTC.

V and J are TRBV18 and TRBJ1-1, with TRBD1 matching over 9 bases. CDR3 size: 15 residues. The V and J ends lost 5 bases and 5 bases, in that order; junction bases with no gene match: 9. Germline CDR1 and CDR2: KGHSH and LQKENI. The CDR3 protein is CASSENRGLRTEAFF. CDR3 bases: TGTGCCAGCTCAGAGAACAGGGGGCTTAGGACTGAAGCTTTCTTT.

J is TRBJ2-3 and V is TRBV7-9; D gene uncertain. V was trimmed by 1 base and J by 2 bases, leaving 7 bases between them. CDR3 length equals 14 residues. Germline V gives CDR1 SEHNR, CDR2 FQNEAQ (reference sequence). The CDR3 sequence: CASSLGSFTDTQYF. For the CDR3, the DNA is TGTGCCAGCAGCTTAGGCAGTTTCACAGATACGCAGTATTTT.

The gene calls are TRBV11-2 and TRBJ2-7; 7 nucleotides match TRBD2. Trimming cost V 1 base and J 5 bases; bases outside gene matches: 8. Germline V gives CDR1 SGHAT, CDR2 FQNNGV. The CDR3 is 15 amino acids. The CDR3 nucleotides read TGTGCCAGCAGCTTAGGGGGGGGAAGGAGTCACGAGCAGTACTTC. Translated, it gives CASSLGGGRSHEQYF.

To note about this clone: The junction does not match germline at one end; this may be a read error. V and J are TRBV10-2 and TRBJ2-5; TRBD1 is a possible D gene (6 bases). This CDR3 comprises 14 residues. CDR1 is WSHSY and CDR2 is SAAADI in the germline V gene. This CDR3 is CVSSEWGRQETQYF. CDR3 coding DNA: TGCGTCAGCAGTGAGTGGGGGCGCCAAGAGACCCAGTACTTC.

J is TRBJ1-5 and V is TRBV19, with D possibly being TRBD1 (6 bases). CDR1 is LNHDA and CDR2 is SQIVND in the germline V gene (reference sequence). The CDR3 is 15 amino acids. Trimming cost V 7 bases and J 2 bases, with 15 bases left between them. The CDR3, as DNA: TGTGCCAGTACCTCCATGGGGGCGGGCAATCAGCCCCAGCATTTT. It specifies CASTSMGAGNQPQHF. The full variable domain, with the rest looked up from reference TRBV19 and TRBJ1-5, is DGGITQSPKYLFRKEGQNVTLSCEQNLNHDAMYWYRQDPGQGLRLIYYSQIVNDFQKGDIAEGYSVSREKKESFPLTVTSAQKNPTAFYLCASTSMGAGNQPQHFGDGTRLSIL.

The V gene is TRBV10-2, the J gene TRBJ2-7, with 9 nucleotides matching TRBD2. J lost 0 bases, V lost 6 bases, and 6 bases had no gene match. Per the germline V gene, CDR1 is WSHSY and CDR2 is SAAADI. The CDR3 runs to 15 residues. The CDR3 sequence: CASSPGLASSYEQYF. The CDR3 DNA follows: TGCGCCAGCAGCCCGGGACTAGCAAGCTCCTACGAGCAGTACTTC.

DNA of the CDR3: TGCGCCAGCAGCTTGGGGAGCACAACTGAAGCTTTCTTT. Translating gives CASSLGSTTEAFF. V and J are TRBV5-1 and TRBJ1-1, with D unresolved. This CDR3 contains 13 residues. Germline V lookup: CDR1 SGHRS, CDR2 YFSETQ. With 0 bases removed from V and 5 bases from J, the gap between germline ends came to 8 bases.

This chain uses TRBV2 with TRBJ2-2; 9 bases map to TRBD1. V shed 6 bases and J 4 bases; nucleotides not matched to a gene: 9. The germline V gene encodes CDR1 SNHLY and CDR2 FYNNEI. The CDR3 length is 16 residues. CDR3 region: CASRGQGVPSTGELFF. The CDR3 bases are TGTGCCAGCAGGGGACAGGGCGTCCCCAGCACCGGGGAGCTGTTTTTT.

This clone was counted between two and nine times. J is TRBJ2-7 and V is TRBV27; 7 positions agree with TRBD2. The V segment lost 5 bases and the J segment 4 bases; nucleotides outside the gene matches: 14. CDR1 and CDR2 (germline): MNHEY, SMNVEV (reference sequence). This CDR3 contains 16 residues. This CDR3 reads CASSLYGLGLQYEQYF. CDR3 sequence (DNA): TGTGCCAGCAGTCTATATGGCCTGGGACTACAATACGAGCAGTACTTC.

This clone has a single count. The V and J genes are TRBV28 and TRBJ1-4; 8 bases are a match to TRBD1. CDR3 size: 12 residues. The J segment lost 5 bases and the V segment lost 8 bases, leaving 1 base of the junction unmatched. Germline V gene lookup returns CDR1 MDHEN and CDR2 SYDVKM. CDR3 DNA: TGTGCCAGCGGGACAGGAAATGAAAAACTGTTTTTT. This sequence encodes CASGTGNEKLFF.

The count of this clone is one. This chain connects TRBV5-1 to TRBJ1-2, with 8 bases aligning to TRBD1. The V segment lost 4 bases and the J segment 3 bases; nucleotides outside the gene matches: 8. Germline assignment: CDR1 SGHRS and CDR2 YFSETQ. The CDR3 is 15 residues long. The CDR3 protein is CASSSTGGEDYGYTF. The CDR3 DNA is TGCGCCAGCAGCAGTACAGGGGGGGAGGACTATGGCTACACCTTC. Using reference TRBV5-1 and TRBJ1-2 for the parts outside the CDR3, the full variable domain is KAGVTQTPRYLIKTRGQQVTLSCSPISGHRSVSWYQQTPGQGLQFLFEYFSETQRNKGNFPGRFSGRQFSNSRSEMNVSTLELGDSALYLCASSSTGGEDYGYTFGSGTRLTVV.

The J gene is TRBJ1-2, the V gene TRBV19; no reliable D call. V was trimmed by 3 bases and J by 1 base, leaving 9 bases between them. Germline V gene sequence: CDR1 LNHDA, CDR2 SQIVND (reference sequence). CDR3 length: 14 amino acids. The CDR3 protein is CASSIARNNYGYTF. DNA for the CDR3: TGTGCCAGTAGTATCGCGCGAAATAACTATGGCTACACCTTC.

This clone has a single count. The chain has TRBV4-1 and TRBJ2-2, with D uncertain. Germline lookup yields CDR1 MGHRA and CDR2 YSYEKL. Between the trimmed V and J ends, which lost 3 bases and 6 bases, there was a span of 2 bases. The CDR3 is 11 amino acids. The CDR3 reads CASSHAGELFF. CDR3 DNA sequence: TGCGCCAGCAGCCACGCCGGGGAGCTGTTTTTT.

This rearrangement joins TRBV24-1 to TRBJ2-2; a weak D match, TRBD2 (5 bases). The CDR3 is 15 amino acids. The V gene's germline CDR1 is KGHDR and CDR2 SFDVKD. V lost 4 bases to trimming and J lost 1 base, with 9 bases between them. Here the CDR3 DNA reads TGTGCCACCAGTGACCCCCGGGAGAACACCGGGGAGCTGTTTTTT. Translating gives CATSDPRENTGELFF.

This clone appeared a single time. The chain employs TRBV5-8 and TRBJ2-1, with 10 bases fitting TRBD2. CDR3 length: 17 residues. V was pared by 4 bases and J by 3 bases, with 10 bases of the junction left unmatched. In germline, CDR1 is SGHTS, CDR2 YDEGEE. CDR3 bases: TGTGCCAGCAGCCCTTGGCAGGAGCGGGGGGGCTACAATGAGCAGTTCTTC. Its protein product is CASSPWQERGGYNEQFF.

This sequence joins TRBV5-4 and TRBJ1-6; D perhaps matches TRBD1 (5 bases). The V end was cut by 0 bases, the J end by 5 bases, with 9 bases between. This CDR3 region has 15 residues. Germline V gene sequence: CDR1 SGHNT, CDR2 YYREEE (reference sequence). The DNA for the CDR3 is TGTGCCAGCAGCTTGGAGGCAGGGCATAATTCACCCCTCCACTTT. Its protein product is CASSLEAGHNSPLHF.

The V gene is TRBV7-2, the J gene TRBJ2-1; TRBD2 might be the D (7 bases). Germline assignment: CDR1 SGHTA and CDR2 FQGNSA. The CDR3 has 15 amino acids. Trimming stripped 2 bases from V and 7 bases from J, with 15 bases between. The CDR3 sequence: CASSLPGGQLNEQFF. The CDR3 DNA reads as TGTGCCAGCAGCTTACCGGGGGGCCAACTTAATGAGCAGTTCTTC.

The chain employs TRBV3-1 (or the pseudogene TRBV3-2) and TRBJ2-2; 11 bases are a match to TRBD2. Germline V CDR1 and CDR2: LGHDT, YNNKEL (reference sequence). Trimming at V came to 6 bases and at J to 8 bases, leaving 8 bases not matched to a gene. The CDR3 covers 15 residues. The CDR3 loop is CASRVLAGASGELFF. The DNA for the CDR3 is TGTGCCAGCAGGGTACTAGCGGGAGCTTCGGGGGAGCTGTTTTTT.

A single count supports this clone. V gene TRBV5-4 combines with J gene TRBJ1-1, with a tentative D call TRBD1 (6 bases). Looked up from germline, CDR1 is SGHNT and CDR2 is YYREEE (reference sequence). Trimming stripped 0 bases from V and 6 bases from J, with 12 bases between. The CDR3 contains 14 residues. In nucleotides, the CDR3 is TGTGCCAGCAGCTTGGCATGGGCAGGGGCTGAAGCTTTCTTT. Translating it yields CASSLAWAGAEAFF.

This rearrangement joins TRBV7-2 to TRBJ1-6; 10 bases are shared with TRBD1. Germline-derived CDR1 and CDR2 are SGHTA and FQGNSA. The CDR3 is made up of 15 amino acids. The J segment lost 6 bases and the V segment lost 5 bases, leaving 4 bases of the junction unmatched. CDR3 sequence reads: CASSPRQGANSPLHF. CDR3 bases: TGTGCCAGCAGCCCACGACAGGGGGCTAATTCACCCCTCCACTTT.

This clone has only one observation. The chain links TRBV7-9 to TRBJ1-4, with D uncertain. The V and J ends lost 4 bases and 8 bases respectively, with 14 bases between them. The germline V gene encodes CDR1 SEHNR and CDR2 FQNEAQ (reference sequence). The CDR3 sequence is 14 residues long. CDR3 loop: CASSSGPTREKLFF. The CDR3 DNA reads TGTGCCAGCAGCTCTGGTCCCACGAGGGAAAAACTGTTTTTT.

The chain has TRBV12-5 and TRBJ2-1, with TRBD2 identical over 14 bases. V lost 5 bases and J lost 9; bases outside the gene matches: 9. Germline V lookup: CDR1 LGHNT, CDR2 FRNRAP. The CDR3 runs 16 residues. For the CDR3, the DNA is TGTGCTAGTGGTCGTGAGGGACTAGCGGGGGAAGGTGAGCAGTTCTTC. This encodes CASGREGLAGEGEQFF.

This clone occurred a few times. The genes are TRBV19 and TRBJ1-5, with D uncertain. The CDR3 consists of 14 residues. Trimming took off 7 bases at V and 4 bases at J, with 14 bases between the two ends. Germline CDR1 and CDR2: LNHDA and SQIVND (reference sequence). Here the CDR3 reads CASNRRGGNQPQHF. The CDR3 nucleotides read TGTGCCAGTAACCGGCGGGGTGGGAATCAGCCCCAGCATTTT. The whole variable domain, remainder taken from reference TRBV19 and TRBJ1-5, is DGGITQSPKYLFRKEGQNVTLSCEQNLNHDAMYWYRQDPGQGLRLIYYSQIVNDFQKGDIAEGYSVSREKKESFPLTVTSAQKNPTAFYLCASNRRGGNQPQHFGDGTRLSIL.

This chain uses TRBV5-5 with TRBJ2-7; possible D gene TRBD1, 5 bases. Germline values: CDR1 SGHKS, CDR2 YYEKEE (reference sequence). With 6 bases removed from V and 4 bases from J, the gap between germline ends came to 17 bases. The CDR3 length is 14 residues. This CDR3 reads CASTPVRGFYEQYF. The CDR3 nucleotides read TGTGCCAGCACCCCAGTAAGGGGTTTTTACGAGCAGTACTTC. Complete variable domain (other parts from reference TRBV5-5 and TRBJ2-7): DAGVTQSPTHLIKTRGQQVTLRCSPISGHKSVSWYQQVLGQGPQFIFQYYEKEERGRGNFPDRFSARQFPNYSSELNVNALLLGDSALYLCASTPVRGFYEQYFGPGTRLTVT.

CDR3 amino acids: CASSLERGGGQGETQYF. The CDR3 nucleotides read TGCGCCAGCAGCTTGGAGCGAGGCGGGGGGCAGGGAGAGACCCAGTACTTC. The V gene is TRBV5-1, the J gene TRBJ2-5; TRBD2 matches 8 bases. Germline V gene data show CDR1 as SGHRS and CDR2 as YFSETQ. The CDR3 is 17 amino acids. The V and J ends lost 0 bases and 4 bases, in that order; junction bases with no gene match: 11.

The rearrangement uses TRBV6-6 and TRBJ1-5; maybe TRBD1 (5 bases). V was clipped by 11 bases and J by 0 bases, with 11 bases between them. The CDR3 has 13 amino acids. Germline CDR1 and CDR2: MNHNY and SVGAGI (reference sequence). The CDR3 protein is CAGRQYSNQPQHF. The CDR3 bases are TGTGCCGGACGACAGTATAGCAATCAGCCCCAGCATTTT.

The CDR3 bases are TGCGCCAGCAGCCCCCAGTGGGACAGCAATAATTCACCCCTCCACTTT. Translating gives CASSPQWDSNNSPLHF. The chain has TRBV4-1 and TRBJ1-6, with 7 bases that match TRBD1. Trimming at V came to 4 bases and at J to 5 bases, leaving 8 bases not matched to a gene. The germline V gene encodes CDR1 MGHRA and CDR2 YSYEKL. This CDR3 region has 16 residues.